This T cell receptor beta chain comes out of a study of identical twins. Using its own MiXCR run on the 5' RACE reads, TCRdb lists one record per CDR3 protein. The data contain over 550,000 distinct CDR3 sequences, under 8.5% of them singletons. V lost 3 bases, J lost 2 bases, and 10 bases lay in between. Looked up from germline, CDR1 is SGHRS and CDR2 is YFSETQ. The CDR3 sequence is 14 residues long. Overall study results and limits: Conclusions relied on cross-sectional statistical analysis, not following the same donors. Researchers reported excess low generation probability among twin-shared out-of-frame alpha sequences. High-abundance cord blood beta clonotypes had fewer insertions; memory repertoires showed none.

Points on this clonotype: Its cognate antigen is unknown.

The data also belong to a second study, concerning yellow fever vaccine responses in identical twins. That source reports: Reportedly, twins showed a vaccine T cell response that looked partly convergent and partly personalized.

The TCR was taken from a woman aged 18-29 years in good health. The specimen was PBMCs. V usage is TRBV5-1 and J usage is TRBJ2-3, with a tentative D call TRBD2 (6 bases). In nucleotides, the CDR3 is TGCGCCAGCAGCTGGGGGGAGACCACAGATACGCAGTATTTT. Its protein is CASSWGETTDTQYF.